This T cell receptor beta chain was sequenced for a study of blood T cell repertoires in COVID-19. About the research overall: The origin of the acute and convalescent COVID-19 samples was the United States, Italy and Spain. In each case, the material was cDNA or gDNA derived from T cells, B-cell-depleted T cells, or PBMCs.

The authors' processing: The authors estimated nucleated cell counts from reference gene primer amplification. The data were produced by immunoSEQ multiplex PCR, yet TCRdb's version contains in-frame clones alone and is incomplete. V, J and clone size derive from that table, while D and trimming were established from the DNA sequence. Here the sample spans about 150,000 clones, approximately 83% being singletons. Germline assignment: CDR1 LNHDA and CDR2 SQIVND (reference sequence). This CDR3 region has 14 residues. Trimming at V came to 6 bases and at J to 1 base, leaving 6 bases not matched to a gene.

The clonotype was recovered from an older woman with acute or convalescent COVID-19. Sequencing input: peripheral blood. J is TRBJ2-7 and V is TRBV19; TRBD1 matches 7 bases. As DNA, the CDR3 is TGTGCCAGTAGGGGCCGGGGACAGTCCTACGAGCAGTACTTC. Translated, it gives CASRGRGQSYEQYF.